The clone carrying this TCR beta chain was picked up many times. This sample was included in a study of lung T cells in sarcoidosis with Löfgren's syndrome. The CDR3 extends over 16 amino acids. Germline V lookup: CDR1 SGHTA, CDR2 FQGNSA. Trimming at V came to 4 bases and at J to 1 base, leaving 6 bases not matched to a gene. Via MiXCR, TCRdb re-called the reads, giving one row per CDR3 protein. The sample lists about 19,000 distinct CDR3 sequences; 20% to 25% were seen once. The chain uses TRBV7-2 and TRBJ2-7; 11 bases are shared with TRBD2. The sequencing sample was made of CD4+ T cells from bronchoalveolar lavage. This TCR was sampled from a human donor with sarcoidosis (Löfgren's syndrome or another form), or a control subject (not recorded which). The CDR3 protein is CASSSRGLAASYEQYF. CDR3 coding DNA: TGTGCCAGCAGCTCAAGGGGACTAGCGGCATCCTACGAGCAGTACTTC. Looking up the rest from reference TRBV7-2 and TRBJ2-7 gives the full variable domain: GAGVSQSPSNKVTEKGKDVELRCDPISGHTALYWYRQSLGQGLEFLIYFQGNSAPDKSGLPSDRFSAERTGGSVSTLTIQRTQQEDSAVYLCASSSRGLAASYEQYFGPGTRLTVT.